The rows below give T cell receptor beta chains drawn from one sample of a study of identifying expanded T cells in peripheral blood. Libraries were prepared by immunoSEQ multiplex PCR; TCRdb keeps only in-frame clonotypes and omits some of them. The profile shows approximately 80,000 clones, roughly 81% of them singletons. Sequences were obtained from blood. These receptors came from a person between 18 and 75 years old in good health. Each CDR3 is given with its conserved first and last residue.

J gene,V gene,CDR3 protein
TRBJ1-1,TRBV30,CAWSDITNTEAFF
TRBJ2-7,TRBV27,CASSLSGQGGSYEQYF
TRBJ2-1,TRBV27,CASSLTSTGIPYNEQFF
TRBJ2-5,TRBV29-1,CSVDREAQETQYF
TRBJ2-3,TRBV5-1,CASSSPTGKVTDTQYF
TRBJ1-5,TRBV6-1,CASSDAYFSNQPQHF
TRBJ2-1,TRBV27,CASSPYSLAGARDEQFF
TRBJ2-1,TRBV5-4,CASSLEAAYNEQFF
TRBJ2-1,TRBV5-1,CASSLASGSNSYNEQFF
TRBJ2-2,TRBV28,CASSADTLYTGELFF
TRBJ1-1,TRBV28,CASSRGQGKRFRSPEAFF
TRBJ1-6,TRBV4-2,CASSQETAFYNSPLHF
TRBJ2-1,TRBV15,CATSRGGNYNEQFF
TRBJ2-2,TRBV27,CASTQTVGYKNTGELFF
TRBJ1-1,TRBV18,CASSPPMGNTEAFF
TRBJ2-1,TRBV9,CASSAWGGLAGGRYNEQFF
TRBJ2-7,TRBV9,CASSVGTSVSYEQYF
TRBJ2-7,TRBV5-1,CASSLGSQDYEQYF
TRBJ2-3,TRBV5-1,CASSPTGKSTDTQYF
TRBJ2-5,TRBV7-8,CATTRGSQETQYF
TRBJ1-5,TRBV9,CASSVGDNSNQPQHF
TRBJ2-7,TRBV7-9,CASSLAPTGYEQYF
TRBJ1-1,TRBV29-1,CSVAVGNTEAFF
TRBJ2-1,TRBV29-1,CSVVPPGTTSSYNEQFF
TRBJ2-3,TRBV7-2,CASSRRGGGATDTQYF
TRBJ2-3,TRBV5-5,CASGGTSGTDTQYF
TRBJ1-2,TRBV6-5,CASSYMTTGRYGYTF
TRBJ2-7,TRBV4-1,CASSQGRLSGRAAYYEQYF
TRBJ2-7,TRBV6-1,CASSPVGMYEQYF
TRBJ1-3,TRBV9,CASSSEGGNTIYF
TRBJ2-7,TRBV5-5,CASSLIPYEQYF
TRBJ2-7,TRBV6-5,CASSPDAGRSYEQYF
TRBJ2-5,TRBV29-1,CSLERDRGETQYF
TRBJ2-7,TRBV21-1,CASSFPYEQYF
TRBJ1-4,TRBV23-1,CASSQYHEGPQSGLNEKLFF
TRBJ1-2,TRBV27,CASSPPGRTGAYGYTF
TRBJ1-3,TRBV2,CASSDVVRDGILPGNTIYF
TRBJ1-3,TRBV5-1,CASSLEGQGNGNTIYF
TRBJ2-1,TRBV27,CASSWRVSSYNEQFF
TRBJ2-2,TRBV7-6,CASSLDGPTGELFF